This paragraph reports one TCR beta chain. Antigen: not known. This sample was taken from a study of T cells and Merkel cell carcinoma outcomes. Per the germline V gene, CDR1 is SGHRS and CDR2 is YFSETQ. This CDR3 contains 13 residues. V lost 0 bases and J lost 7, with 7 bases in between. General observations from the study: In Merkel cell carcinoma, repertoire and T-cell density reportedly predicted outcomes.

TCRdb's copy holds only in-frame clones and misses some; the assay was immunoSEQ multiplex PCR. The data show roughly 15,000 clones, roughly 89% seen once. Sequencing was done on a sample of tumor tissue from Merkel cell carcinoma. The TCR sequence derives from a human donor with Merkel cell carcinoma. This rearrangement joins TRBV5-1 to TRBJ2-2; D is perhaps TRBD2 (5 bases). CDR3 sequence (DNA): TGCGCCAGCAGCTTGGGGGAGTTCGGGGAGCTGTTTTTT. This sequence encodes CASSLGEFGELFF.